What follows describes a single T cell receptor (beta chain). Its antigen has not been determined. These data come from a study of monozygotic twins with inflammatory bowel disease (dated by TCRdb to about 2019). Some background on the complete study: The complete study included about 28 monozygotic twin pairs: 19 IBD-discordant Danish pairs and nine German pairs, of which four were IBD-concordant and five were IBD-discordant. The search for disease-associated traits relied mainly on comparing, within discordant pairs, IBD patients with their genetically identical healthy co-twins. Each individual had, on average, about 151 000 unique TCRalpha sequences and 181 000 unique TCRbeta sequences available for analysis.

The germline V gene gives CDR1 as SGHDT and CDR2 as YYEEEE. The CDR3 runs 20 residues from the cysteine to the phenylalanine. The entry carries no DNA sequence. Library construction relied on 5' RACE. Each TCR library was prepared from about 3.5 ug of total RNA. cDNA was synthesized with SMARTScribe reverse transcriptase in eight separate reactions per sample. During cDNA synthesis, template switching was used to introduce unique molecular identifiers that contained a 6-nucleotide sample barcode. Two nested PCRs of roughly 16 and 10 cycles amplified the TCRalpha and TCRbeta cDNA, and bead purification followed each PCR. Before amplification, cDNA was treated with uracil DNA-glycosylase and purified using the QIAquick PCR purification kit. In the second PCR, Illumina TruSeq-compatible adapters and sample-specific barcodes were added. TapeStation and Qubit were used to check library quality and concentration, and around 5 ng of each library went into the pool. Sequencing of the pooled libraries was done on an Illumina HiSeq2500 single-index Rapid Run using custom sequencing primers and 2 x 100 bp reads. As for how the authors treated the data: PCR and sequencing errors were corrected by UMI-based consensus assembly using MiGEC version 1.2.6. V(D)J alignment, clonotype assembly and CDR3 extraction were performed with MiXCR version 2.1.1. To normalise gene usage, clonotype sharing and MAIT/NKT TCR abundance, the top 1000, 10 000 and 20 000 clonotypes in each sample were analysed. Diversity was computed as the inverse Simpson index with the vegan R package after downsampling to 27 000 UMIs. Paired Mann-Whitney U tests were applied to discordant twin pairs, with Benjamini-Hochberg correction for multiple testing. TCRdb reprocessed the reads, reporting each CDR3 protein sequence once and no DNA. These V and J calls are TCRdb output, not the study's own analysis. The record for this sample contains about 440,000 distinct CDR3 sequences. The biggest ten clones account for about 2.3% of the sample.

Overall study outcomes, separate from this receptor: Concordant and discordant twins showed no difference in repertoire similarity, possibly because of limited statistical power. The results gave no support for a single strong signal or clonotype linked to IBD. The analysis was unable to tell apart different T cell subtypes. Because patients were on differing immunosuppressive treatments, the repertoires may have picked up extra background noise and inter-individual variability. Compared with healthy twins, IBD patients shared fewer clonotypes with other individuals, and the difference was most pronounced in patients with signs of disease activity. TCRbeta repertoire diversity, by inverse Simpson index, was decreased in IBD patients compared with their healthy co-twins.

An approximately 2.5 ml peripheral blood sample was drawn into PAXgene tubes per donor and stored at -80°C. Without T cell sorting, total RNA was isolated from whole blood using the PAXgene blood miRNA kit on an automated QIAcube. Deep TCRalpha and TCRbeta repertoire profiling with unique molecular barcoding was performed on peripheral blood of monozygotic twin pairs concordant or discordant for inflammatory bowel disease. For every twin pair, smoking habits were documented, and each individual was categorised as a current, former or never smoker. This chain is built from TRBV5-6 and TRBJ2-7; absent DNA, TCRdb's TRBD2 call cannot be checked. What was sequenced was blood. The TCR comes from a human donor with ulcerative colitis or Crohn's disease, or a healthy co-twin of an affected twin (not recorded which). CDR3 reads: CASSRAGTSGSLRPPYEQYF.